This TCR beta chain was sequenced during a study of blood T cells in healthy people across ages. Study-wide points: TCR beta diversity per million T cells fell roughly linearly with age. Possibly, changes in expanded clonotypes were confounded because donor CMV status was unknown.

Primed by a sample-barcoded 5' primer and a J-beta primer mix, a second PCR proceeded for about 6 to 11 cycles. There were at least 3 million CDR3-containing paired-end reads obtained from each sample. TCRdb independently ran MiXCR on the 5' RACE reads; one entry per CDR3 protein. The repertoire has roughly 640,000 distinct CDR3 sequences, about 30% of them found once; the top ten carry 15% to 18%. Worth noting for this clonotype: Its matching antigen is unknown.

Every sample yielded at least 6.5 million isolated PBMCs. This CDR3 is built from 13 residues. V lost 5 bases to trimming and J lost 6 bases, with 14 bases between them. Germline loops: CDR1 SEHNR, CDR2 FQNEAQ (reference sequence). The rearrangement uses TRBV7-9 and TRBJ2-7; weak D call: TRBD1 (6 bases). Sequenced material: blood. This TCR was sampled from a woman aged 80 or over in good health. The CDR3: CASSQGGPGEQYF. For the CDR3, the DNA is TGTGCCAGCAGCCAAGGGGGACCAGGCGAGCAGTACTTC.